These 32 T cell receptor beta chains came from one sample sequenced in a study of T cell changes during pregnancy in multiple sclerosis. Clones were sequenced by immunoSEQ multiplex PCR, and TCRdb holds only the in-frame ones, with some missing. The data hold around 67,000 clones, with about 90% observed a single time. The sample in question was peripheral blood, obtained in the first trimester of pregnancy. These receptors were obtained from a female donor with multiple sclerosis, enrolled in a pregnancy study.

V is TRBV5-1 and J is TRBJ1-3; no clear D gene. Per germline, CDR1 SGHRS and CDR2 YFSETQ. This CDR3 spans 16 amino acids. Trimming took 0 bases from V and 0 from J, leaving 10 bases between them. The CDR3 DNA is TGCGCCAGCAGCTTGGAAACCAGTAACTCTGGAAACACCATATATTTT. The encoded protein is CASSLETSNSGNTIYF.

The DNA of the CDR3 is TGCAGCGGGCGGGACCTCTATGGCTACACCTTC. The encoded protein is CSGRDLYGYTF. This chain connects TRBV29-1 to TRBJ1-2, with D possibly matching TRBD1 (5 bases). The CDR3 runs to 11 residues. The V end was cut by 7 bases, the J end by 4 bases, with 10 bases between. From germline, CDR1 is SQVTM and CDR2 ANQGSEA.

This chain uses TRBV7-2 with TRBJ2-2, with 11 positions matching TRBD2. This CDR3 has 18 amino acids. The ends lost 4 bases at V and 1 base at J; junction bases unmatched: 8. Germline assignment: CDR1 SGHTA and CDR2 FQGNSA. CDR3 protein: CASSSPSTSGMNTGELFF. The CDR3 DNA sequence: TGTGCCAGCAGCTCCCCCTCGACTAGCGGGATGAACACCGGGGAGCTGTTTTTT.

The chain links TRBV4-1 to TRBJ2-7; TRBD1 matches 7 bases. Germline V gene lookup returns CDR1 MGHRA and CDR2 YSYEKL. With V trimmed by 5 bases and J by 3 bases, 4 bases remained unmatched. The length of the CDR3 is 13 residues. CDR3 in DNA: TGCGCCAGCAGCACTCGACAGGGCTACGAGCAGTACTTC. The encoded protein is CASSTRQGYEQYF.

The V call is TRBV19, the J call TRBJ1-4; TRBD1 might be the D (5 bases). V shed 10 bases and J shed 10 bases, with 13 bases lying between them. Germline V CDR1 and CDR2: LNHDA, SQIVND (reference sequence). This CDR3 is built from 11 residues. The CDR3 nucleotides are TGTGCCACCTTATGGCAGGGAAAACTGTTTTTT. This gives the protein CATLWQGKLFF.

The chain carries TRBV7-2 and TRBJ2-7, with D unresolved. There are 12 residues in the CDR3. The germline CDR1 and CDR2 sequences are SGHTA and FQGNSA. V lost 1 base and J 2 bases, leaving 3 bases between the germline ends. The CDR3 sequence is CASSLVAYEQYF. CDR3 nucleotides: TGTGCCAGCAGCTTAGTCGCCTACGAGCAGTACTTC. Full variable domain (missing parts from reference TRBV7-2 and TRBJ2-7): GAGVSQSPSNKVTEKGKDVELRCDPISGHTALYWYRQSLGQGLEFLIYFQGNSAPDKSGLPSDRFSAERTGGSVSTLTIQRTQQEDSAVYLCASSLVAYEQYFGPGTRLTVT.

The V call is TRBV7-9, the J call TRBJ2-7; 8 nucleotides agree with TRBD1. Unmatched junction bases numbered 7, after V lost 0 bases and J lost 0 bases. The CDR3 is 17 residues long. Germline CDR1 reads SEHNR; CDR2 reads FQNEAQ (reference sequence). The CDR3 region is CASSLAPGQASSYEQYF. CDR3 bases: TGTGCCAGCAGCTTAGCTCCGGGACAGGCTAGCTCCTACGAGCAGTACTTC.

The J gene is TRBJ2-1, the V gene TRBV18; D may be TRBD2 (6 bases). CDR1 and CDR2 from the germline V gene are KGHSH and LQKENI. Trimming pared 2 bases from V and 7 bases from J, leaving 9 bases between. CDR3 length: 13 amino acids. CDR3 in amino acids: CASSPGRGNEQFF. DNA of the CDR3: TGTGCCAGCTCACCAGGACGGGGGAATGAGCAGTTCTTC.

The chain links TRBV7-6 to TRBJ2-1, with 8 bases aligning to TRBD2. Per germline, CDR1 SGHVS and CDR2 FNYEAQ. The CDR3 has 12 amino acids. The V and J ends lost 5 bases and 8 bases, in that order; junction bases with no gene match: 2. The CDR3 DNA reads as TGTGCCAGCAGCGGACTAGCCGATGAGCAGTTCTTC. Translating gives CASSGLADEQFF.

The rearrangement joins TRBV19 to TRBJ2-2, with TRBD1 matching over 8 bases. Germline lookup yields CDR1 LNHDA and CDR2 SQIVND (reference sequence). V shed 9 bases, J shed 5 bases, and the junction held 8 bases outside the gene matches. This CDR3 spans 14 amino acids. The CDR3 region has the DNA TGTGCCAGCTCCCAGGGGGCGATAACCGGGGAGCTGTTTTTT. Its protein product is CASSQGAITGELFF.

CDR3 sequence reads: CASSSWVVGDEQYF. Written as DNA, the CDR3 is TGTGCCAGCAGCTCCTGGGTGGTGGGCGACGAGCAGTACTTC. The chain recombines TRBV27 with TRBJ2-7; no reliable D call. Germline CDR1 MNHEY, CDR2 SMNVEV (reference sequence). V lost 6 bases and J lost 5, with 17 bases in between. This CDR3 comprises 14 residues.

The rearrangement uses TRBV19 and TRBJ1-5; D gene unclear. CDR3 length: 17 residues. The germline V gene encodes CDR1 LNHDA and CDR2 SQIVND (reference sequence). Trimming pared 6 bases from V and 1 base from J, leaving 19 bases between. CDR3: CASSPIGSFVSNQPQHF. CDR3 DNA: TGTGCCAGTAGCCCCATCGGGAGTTTTGTGAGCAATCAGCCCCAGCATTTT.

This chain uses TRBV15 with TRBJ2-1; 7 nucleotides match TRBD2. CDR1 is LNHNV, CDR2 YYDKDF, per germline (reference sequence). Trimming removed 0 bases from V and 2 bases from J; junction bases left unmatched: 7. This CDR3 has 17 residues. Here the CDR3 DNA reads TGTGCCACCAGCAGAGAGCGGTTGCGGGAGCCCTACAATGAGCAGTTCTTC. Amino acid sequence: CATSRERLREPYNEQFF.

V gene TRBV4-1 combines with J gene TRBJ2-5; TRBD1 aligns across 7 bases. CDR3 length: 15 residues. Per germline, CDR1 MGHRA and CDR2 YSYEKL. The V segment lost 0 bases and the J segment 4 bases; nucleotides outside the gene matches: 5. CDR3 loop: CASSQEGTEGETQYF. The CDR3 nucleotides read TGCGCCAGCAGCCAAGAAGGGACAGAGGGAGAGACCCAGTACTTC.

The chain employs TRBV7-9 and TRBJ2-7, with D tentatively TRBD2 (5 bases). The ends were cut back, 2 bases at V and 0 bases at J, with 11 bases in the middle. There are 15 residues in the CDR3. Germline V CDR1 and CDR2: SEHNR, FQNEAQ (reference sequence). This chain's CDR3 is CASSLPSGTSYEQYF. The CDR3 bases are TGTGCCAGCAGCTTACCCAGCGGAACCTCCTACGAGCAGTACTTC.

The V gene is TRBV7-8, the J gene TRBJ1-2; tentative D call: TRBD1 (5 bases). The CDR3 extends over 13 amino acids. The germline V and J ends were trimmed by 1 base and 8 bases, with 11 bases remaining between them. The germline V gene has CDR1 SGHVS and CDR2 FQNEAQ. The CDR3 DNA reads as TGTGCCAGCAGCTTAGACAGGCTCGACGGCTACACCTTC. Translation gives CASSLDRLDGYTF.

This chain connects TRBV7-9 to TRBJ1-3, with 7 positions matching TRBD1. The CDR3 extends over 17 amino acids. The V gene end was trimmed by 3 bases and the J gene end by 1 base; junction bases not matched to a gene: 9. The germline V gene encodes CDR1 SEHNR and CDR2 FQNEAQ (reference sequence). The CDR3 nucleotides are TGTGCCAGCAGCTTTACACGAACAGGGGTATCTGGAAACACCATATATTTT. The encoded protein is CASSFTRTGVSGNTIYF. Full variable domain (outside the CDR3, taken from reference TRBV7-9 and TRBJ1-3): DTGVSQNPRHKITKRGQNVTFRCDPISEHNRLYWYRQTLGQGPEFLTYFQNEAQLEKSRLLSDRFSAERPKGSFSTLEIQRTEQGDSAMYLCASSFTRTGVSGNTIYFGEGSWLTVV.

The chain recombines TRBV7-9 with TRBJ1-4, with D possibly being TRBD1 (6 bases). CDR3 length: 15 residues. Germline CDR1 is SEHNR and CDR2 is FQNEAQ (reference sequence). V dropped 5 bases and J dropped 5 bases, with 15 bases sitting between them. This CDR3 reads CASSALQGVNEKLFF. The DNA for the CDR3 is TGTGCCAGCAGCGCATTACAGGGTGTAAATGAAAAACTGTTTTTT.

The rearrangement joins TRBV19 to TRBJ2-5, with TRBD2 identical over 11 bases. CDR1 LNHDA and CDR2 SQIVND come from the germline V gene (reference sequence). Trimming removed 5 bases from V and 4 bases from J; junction bases left unmatched: 6. This CDR3 contains 15 residues. The CDR3 nucleotides are TGTGCCAGTAGTGTCCTCACTAGCGGGAGAGAGACCCAGTACTTC. It specifies CASSVLTSGRETQYF.

The V call is TRBV5-6, the J call TRBJ2-7, with D possibly matching TRBD1 (5 bases). The germline V gene encodes CDR1 SGHDT and CDR2 YYEEEE. Trimming took off 3 bases at V and 1 base at J, with 14 bases between the two ends. This CDR3 contains 15 residues. CDR3 in amino acids: CASSSLAGLSYEQYF. Written as DNA, the CDR3 is TGTGCCAGCAGCTCGTTAGCAGGGTTGTCCTACGAGCAGTACTTC. The whole variable domain, remainder taken from reference TRBV5-6 and TRBJ2-7, is DAGVTQSPTHLIKTRGQQVTLRCSPKSGHDTVSWYQQALGQGPQFIFQYYEEEERQRGNFPDRFSGHQFPNYSSELNVNALLLGDSALYLCASSSLAGLSYEQYFGPGTRLTVT.

A single count supports this clone. The chain carries TRBV4-3 and TRBJ2-1, with D possibly TRBD2 on 8 matching bases. The CDR3 sequence is 17 residues long. Germline V gives CDR1 LGHNA, CDR2 YSLEER. V lost 2 bases and J 4 bases, leaving 18 bases between the germline ends. The CDR3: CASSQPGQPSGYNEQFF. CDR3 bases: TGCGCCAGCAGCCAACCGGGACAGCCTAGCGGGTACAATGAGCAGTTCTTC.

This chain uses TRBV11-2 with TRBJ1-1, with TRBD1 identical over 9 bases. Germline V gene sequence: CDR1 SGHAT, CDR2 FQNNGV. The CDR3 extends over 15 amino acids. Germline trimming cut 3 bases from V and 3 bases from J; bases unmatched to any gene: 5. In DNA, the CDR3 is TGTGCCAGCAGCTTGTACAGGGGGCCCGACACTGAAGCTTTCTTT. This sequence encodes CASSLYRGPDTEAFF.

V is TRBV5-1 and J is TRBJ2-7; 8 positions match TRBD2. Per germline, CDR1 SGHRS and CDR2 YFSETQ. The J segment lost 0 bases and the V segment lost 3 bases, leaving 2 bases of the junction unmatched. The CDR3 runs to 14 residues. CDR3 in amino acids: CASSSSGSSYEQYF. CDR3 nucleotide sequence: TGCGCCAGCAGCTCCAGCGGGAGCTCCTACGAGCAGTACTTC.

The V gene is TRBV25-1, the J gene TRBJ1-2; TRBD1 might be the D (6 bases). V dropped 7 bases and J dropped 2 bases, with 11 bases sitting between them. The germline gives CDR1 MGHDK, CDR2 SYGVNS. There are 13 residues in the CDR3. CDR3: CASTRGGNYGYTF. The CDR3 coding sequence is TGTGCCAGCACGAGGGGGGGGAACTATGGCTACACCTTC.

This chain uses TRBV2 with TRBJ2-7, with 9 bases matching TRBD1. Germline values: CDR1 SNHLY, CDR2 FYNNEI. The CDR3 is made up of 15 amino acids. V lost 10 bases and J lost 1; bases outside the gene matches: 11. CDR3 in DNA: TGTGCCATCAAGAAACCGGGACAGGGATCCTACGAGCAGTACTTC. As protein: CAIKKPGQGSYEQYF.

The genes are TRBV5-1 and TRBJ1-2, with 10 bases fitting TRBD1. V was pared by 4 bases and J by 4 bases, with 7 bases of the junction left unmatched. The germline V gene has CDR1 SGHRS and CDR2 YFSETQ. The CDR3 has 15 residues. CDR3 DNA sequence: TGCGCCAGCAGCCCCCAGGGACAGGGGATCTATGGCTACACCTTC. Its protein is CASSPQGQGIYGYTF.

V is TRBV7-2 and J is TRBJ2-5; 8 bases align to TRBD1. V lost 5 bases, J lost 4 bases, and 12 bases stayed unmatched. CDR1 is SGHTA, CDR2 FQGNSA, per germline. The CDR3 runs to 16 residues. This CDR3 reads CASSLAPTGVAETQYF. The CDR3 nucleotides are TGTGCCAGCAGCCTCGCCCCGACAGGGGTGGCAGAGACCCAGTACTTC.

The chain joins TRBV27 to TRBJ1-1, with 9 bases matching TRBD1. Germline-derived CDR1 and CDR2 are MNHEY and SMNVEV (reference sequence). Trimming removed 1 base from V and 3 bases from J; junction bases left unmatched: 6. The CDR3 runs to 16 residues. The CDR3 DNA reads as TGTGCCAGCAGTTTATATTTCAGGACAGGGGACACTGAAGCTTTCTTT. Its protein is CASSLYFRTGDTEAFF.

The J gene is TRBJ1-2, the V gene TRBV7-2, with 7 bases matching TRBD1. The germline gives CDR1 SGHTA, CDR2 FQGNSA. The CDR3 sequence is 13 residues long. J lost 8 bases, V lost 4 bases, and 7 bases had no gene match. The CDR3 DNA sequence: TGTGCCAGCAGCTCCGACAGGGTCGGGGGCTACACCTTC. It translates to CASSSDRVGGYTF. Together with reference TRBV7-2 and TRBJ1-2, the CDR3 gives the full variable domain: GAGVSQSPSNKVTEKGKDVELRCDPISGHTALYWYRQSLGQGLEFLIYFQGNSAPDKSGLPSDRFSAERTGGSVSTLTIQRTQQEDSAVYLCASSSDRVGGYTFGSGTRLTVV.

Details on this clone: One end of the junction is discordant with germline, which a read error may explain. The chain has TRBV9 and TRBJ2-7; D gene uncertain. In germline, CDR1 is SGDLS, CDR2 YYNGEE. CDR3 length equals 13 residues. The CDR3: CASSPTGEMPARF. CDR3 DNA: TGTGCCAGCAGCCCCACCGGAGAGATGCCTGCGCGCTTC.

The genes are TRBV7-2 and TRBJ1-2, with 7 bases identical to TRBD1. V lost 6 bases to trimming and J lost 0 bases; unmatched junction nucleotides: 1. The CDR3 has 13 residues. Germline values: CDR1 SGHTA, CDR2 FQGNSA. In DNA form, the CDR3 reads TGTGCCAGCAGAGGGACAGCTAACTATGGCTACACCTTC. As protein: CASRGTANYGYTF. Using reference TRBV7-2 and TRBJ1-2 for the parts outside the CDR3, the full variable domain is GAGVSQSPSNKVTEKGKDVELRCDPISGHTALYWYRQSLGQGLEFLIYFQGNSAPDKSGLPSDRFSAERTGGSVSTLTIQRTQQEDSAVYLCASRGTANYGYTFGSGTRLTVV.

The chain links TRBV18 to TRBJ2-7, with 7 bases fitting TRBD1. Unmatched junction bases numbered 9, after V lost 5 bases and J lost 2 bases. The germline V gene encodes CDR1 KGHSH and CDR2 LQKENI. The CDR3 runs to 15 residues. CDR3 sequence reads: CASSAGTAPTYEQYF. Here the CDR3 DNA reads TGTGCCAGCTCAGCCGGGACAGCTCCAACCTACGAGCAGTACTTC.